The rows below give T cell receptor beta chains drawn from one sample of a study of CD8 T cell repertoires and HIV-1 epitope variants. Here immunoSEQ multiplex PCR was the method, and the copy in TCRdb shows in-frame clones only, minus some. Of roughly 100,000 clones listed, roughly four fifths are singletons. Input material: uncultured baseline CD8+ T cells from peripheral blood mononuclear cells (PBMCs). The source of these receptors is a male donor with HIV. The CDR3 runs from the conserved cysteine through the conserved F or W. Each record gives: clone size, V gene, J gene, D gene, CDR3 protein, CDR3 DNA. D genes are given only for firm matches. For some rows the clone size is stated as once, few or many, or as a class when expanded; others skip it.

size: NA
V: TRBV6-1
J: TRBJ2-7
D: NA
CDR3: CASRGLGSLMPF
DNA: TGTGCCAGCAGAGGGCTCGGAAGCCTTATGCCTTTC

size: NA
V: TRBV30
J: TRBJ1-6
D: NA
CDR3: CAWSVTGRNSPLHF
DNA: TGTGCCTGGAGTGTAACAGGGCGAAATTCACCCCTCCACTTT

size: NA
V: TRBV7-3
J: TRBJ1-2
D: NA
CDR3: CASPTGLVYGYTF
DNA: TGTGCCAGTCCCACAGGGTTGGTCTATGGCTACACCTTC

size: NA
V: TRBV9
J: TRBJ2-7
D: TRBD2
CDR3: CASSVAAVVAGSYEQYF
DNA: TGTGCCAGCAGCGTAGCTGCGGTGGTAGCGGGGTCCTACGAGCAGTACTTC

size: few
V: TRBV27
J: TRBJ1-5
D: NA
CDR3: CASSLRRGSNQPQHF
DNA: TGTGCCAGCAGTTTAAGGAGGGGGAGCAATCAGCCCCAGCATTTT

size: NA
V: TRBV19
J: TRBJ1-2
D: NA
CDR3: CASSIMPTRGGYTF
DNA: TGTGCCAGTAGTATTATGCCAACGAGGGGTGGCTACACCTTC

size: NA
V: TRBV30
J: TRBJ1-1
D: TRBD1
CDR3: CACHGTGAIGAFF
DNA: TGTGCCTGCCACGGGACAGGCGCGATAGGAGCTTTCTTT

size: NA
V: TRBV27
J: TRBJ2-7
D: TRBD2
CDR3: CASSLSGGSGDEQYF
DNA: TGTGCCAGCAGTTTATCGGGCGGGAGCGGCGACGAGCAGTACTTC

size: NA
V: TRBV6-5
J: TRBJ1-5
D: NA
CDR3: CASSLKGVSNQPQHF
DNA: TGTGCCAGCAGCCTTAAGGGGGTCAGCAATCAGCCCCAGCATTTT

size: NA
V: TRBV28
J: TRBJ2-7
D: NA
CDR3: CATIQGGGYEQYF
DNA: TGTGCCACCATACAGGGAGGTGGCTACGAGCAGTACTTC

size: once
V: TRBV30
J: TRBJ2-7
D: NA
CDR3: CAWTLERDSYEQYF
DNA: TGTGCCTGGACCCTGGAGAGGGACTCCTACGAGCAGTACTTC

size: NA
V: TRBV27
J: TRBJ1-1
D: NA
CDR3: CASSLIPPGTEAFF
DNA: TGTGCCAGCAGTTTAATACCCCCGGGGACTGAAGCTTTCTTT

size: NA
V: TRBV27
J: TRBJ1-5
D: NA
CDR3: CASSVAFPNQQPQHF
DNA: TGTGCCAGCAGTGTCGCTTTCCCAAACCAACAGCCCCAGCATTTT

size: NA
V: TRBV5-1
J: TRBJ2-7
D: TRBD1
CDR3: CASSTPGQELEQYF
DNA: TGCGCCAGCAGCACGCCGGGACAGGAGCTCGAGCAGTACTTC

size: NA
V: TRBV7-8
J: TRBJ2-5
D: NA
CDR3: CASSKGSQETQYF
DNA: TGTGCCAGCAGCAAGGGGTCCCAAGAGACCCAGTACTTC

size: few
V: TRBV7-8
J: TRBJ2-7
D: NA
CDR3: CASSNRAYEQYF
DNA: TGTGCCAGCAGCAACCGGGCGTACGAGCAGTACTTC

size: NA
V: TRBV19
J: TRBJ1-1
D: NA
CDR3: CASSAPGAQAFF
DNA: TGTGCCAGTAGTGCCCCCGGGGCCCAAGCTTTCTTT

size: once
V: TRBV6-5
J: TRBJ2-2
D: TRBD1
CDR3: CASGTGVRTGELFF
DNA: TGTGCCAGCGGGACAGGGGTTCGTACCGGGGAGCTGTTTTTT

size: once
V: TRBV18
J: TRBJ2-1
D: NA
CDR3: CASSPATAINEQFF
DNA: TGTGCCAGCTCACCAGCGACAGCAATCAATGAGCAGTTCTTC

size: NA
V: TRBV29-1
J: TRBJ2-7
D: TRBD1
CDR3: CSVVWTGDEQYF
DNA: TGCAGCGTTGTGTGGACAGGGGACGAGCAGTACTTC

size: NA
V: TRBV29-1
J: TRBJ2-7
D: TRBD2
CDR3: CSVIAGGLNEQYF
DNA: TGCAGCGTCATAGCGGGAGGGCTAAACGAGCAGTACTTC

size: few
V: TRBV15
J: TRBJ2-5
D: TRBD2
CDR3: CATSRLAGGWETQYF
DNA: TGTGCCACCAGCAGACTGGCGGGAGGATGGGAGACCCAGTACTTC

size: NA
V: TRBV6-5
J: TRBJ2-1
D: TRBD2
CDR3: CASSQPGTSDEQFF
DNA: TGTGCCAGCAGTCAGCCCGGGACTAGCGATGAGCAGTTCTTC

size: NA
V: TRBV5-1
J: TRBJ2-4
D: NA
CDR3: CASRDSKFIQYF
DNA: TGCGCCAGCAGGGACAGTAAATTCATTCAGTACTTC

size: once
V: TRBV7-2
J: TRBJ1-6
D: NA
CDR3: CASSLTGQRDSPLHF
DNA: TGTGCCAGCAGCTTAACAGGACAGAGGGATTCACCCCTCCACTTT

size: NA
V: TRBV9
J: TRBJ1-4
D: NA
CDR3: CASSGGGTTSTNEKLFF
DNA: TGTGCCAGCAGCGGGGGTGGCACGACCTCAACTAATGAAAAACTGTTTTTT

size: NA
V: TRBV5-4
J: TRBJ2-5
D: TRBD1
CDR3: CASTLGQGRETQYF
DNA: TGTGCCAGCACCCTCGGACAGGGAAGAGAGACCCAGTACTTC

size: NA
V: TRBV19
J: TRBJ2-1
D: TRBD2
CDR3: CAISLSGNSYNEQFF
DNA: TGTGCCATCTCACTTAGCGGGAACTCCTACAATGAGCAGTTCTTC

size: NA
V: TRBV6-5
J: TRBJ1-3
D: NA
CDR3: CASSPNPYSGNTIYF
DNA: TGTGCCAGCAGTCCTAACCCATACTCTGGAAACACCATATATTTT

size: NA
V: TRBV6-5
J: TRBJ1-1
D: NA
CDR3: CASKRGVGNTEAFF
DNA: TGTGCCAGCAAGAGGGGGGTAGGGAACACTGAAGCTTTCTTT

size: NA
V: TRBV28
J: TRBJ2-7
D: NA
CDR3: CASSLAGYEQYF
DNA: TGTGCCAGCAGTCTGGCGGGGTACGAGCAGTACTTC

size: few
V: TRBV28
J: TRBJ2-7
D: NA
CDR3: CASSFAPGLYEQYF
DNA: TGTGCCAGCAGTTTTGCCCCGGGCCTCTACGAGCAGTACTTC

size: few
V: TRBV5-1
J: TRBJ1-1
D: NA
CDR3: CASSYNGNTEAFF
DNA: TGCGCCAGCAGCTATAACGGTAACACTGAAGCTTTCTTT

size: many
V: TRBV4-2
J: TRBJ1-2
D: NA
CDR3: CASSLQVLEGYTF
DNA: TGTGCCAGCAGCCTCCAGGTGTTGGAAGGCTACACCTTC

size: NA
V: TRBV9
J: TRBJ2-1
D: NA
CDR3: CASSSAGLTYNEQFF
DNA: TGTGCCAGCAGTTCAGCGGGCCTCACCTACAATGAGCAGTTCTTC

size: NA
V: TRBV4-1
J: TRBJ2-7
D: TRBD2
CDR3: CASSQAQGTSGAYEQYF
DNA: TGCGCCAGCAGCCAAGCTCAGGGGACTAGCGGGGCCTACGAGCAGTACTTC

size: once
V: TRBV5-1
J: TRBJ2-3
D: TRBD2
CDR3: CASSWVTSGGPQDTQYF
DNA: TGCGCCAGCAGCTGGGTGACTAGCGGGGGACCTCAGGATACGCAGTATTTT

size: NA
V: TRBV27
J: TRBJ2-1
D: NA
CDR3: CASSFSGSSYNEQFF
DNA: TGTGCCAGCAGTTTCTCAGGGAGCTCCTACAATGAGCAGTTCTTC

size: NA
V: TRBV2
J: TRBJ2-5
D: NA
CDR3: CASRGQLGFQTQYF
DNA: TGTGCCAGCAGAGGACAGTTAGGATTCCAGACCCAGTACTTC

size: NA
V: TRBV6-6
J: TRBJ1-5
D: NA
CDR3: CASSPGQPQHF
DNA: TGTGCCAGCAGTCCCGGACAGCCCCAGCATTTT

size: NA
V: TRBV28
J: TRBJ2-1
D: NA
CDR3: CASSLWMSRYNEQFF
DNA: TGTGCCAGCAGTTTATGGATGAGTCGTTACAATGAGCAGTTCTTC

size: once
V: TRBV28
J: TRBJ1-2
D: NA
CDR3: CASSLSANDYTF
DNA: TGTGCCAGCAGTTTGAGCGCTAATGACTACACCTTC

size: many
V: TRBV7-9
J: TRBJ2-2
D: TRBD2
CDR3: CASRPGLAGGGELFF
DNA: TGTGCCAGCAGACCGGGACTAGCGGGAGGCGGGGAGCTGTTTTTT

size: NA
V: TRBV6-6
J: TRBJ1-1
D: NA
CDR3: CASTLDKNTEAFF
DNA: TGTGCCAGCACCCTCGACAAGAACACTGAAGCTTTCTTT

size: NA
V: TRBV7-6
J: TRBJ2-1
D: TRBD2
CDR3: CASSTTGLDNEQFF
DNA: TGTGCCAGCAGCACTACGGGACTAGACAATGAGCAGTTCTTC

size: many
V: TRBV27
J: TRBJ1-4
D: NA
CDR3: CASAFRGLGRANEKLFF
DNA: TGTGCCAGCGCCTTTAGAGGGTTGGGACGGGCTAATGAAAAACTGTTTTTT

size: NA
V: TRBV7-3
J: TRBJ2-6
D: TRBD1
CDR3: CASSSWTGSGANVLTF
DNA: TGTGCCAGCAGCTCCTGGACAGGCTCTGGGGCCAACGTCCTGACTTTC